One T cell receptor (beta chain) is described in this entry. CDR1 is MNHNS, CDR2 SASEGT, per germline. V gave up 5 bases and J gave up 4 bases; unmatched junction bases: 11. This CDR3 spans 15 amino acids. This entry belongs to a study of T cell changes during pregnancy in multiple sclerosis. Generated by immunoSEQ multiplex PCR, the TCRdb table keeps only in-frame clones and is missing some. The sample has more than 75,000 clones, 94% seen once. The input for sequencing was peripheral blood, taken in the third trimester of pregnancy. This chain uses TRBV6-1 with TRBJ2-7; TRBD1 matches at 7 bases. This TCR derives from a female donor with multiple sclerosis, enrolled in a pregnancy study. In nucleotides, the CDR3 is TGTGCCAGCAGTCATCCGGGACAGCAGTTATACGAGCAGTACTTC. Amino acids: CASSHPGQQLYEQYF.